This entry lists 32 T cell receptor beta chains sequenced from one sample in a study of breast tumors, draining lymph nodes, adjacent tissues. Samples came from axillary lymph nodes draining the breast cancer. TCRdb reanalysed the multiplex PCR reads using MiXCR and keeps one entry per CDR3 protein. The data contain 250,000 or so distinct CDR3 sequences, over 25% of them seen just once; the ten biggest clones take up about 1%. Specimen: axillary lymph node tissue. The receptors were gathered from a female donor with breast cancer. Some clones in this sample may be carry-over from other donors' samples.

CDR3 sequence reads: CASSSGSGGETQHF. For the CDR3, the DNA is TGTGCCAGCAGCTCCGGCTCGGGTGGAGAGACCCAGCATTTT. This chain joins TRBV5-5 and TRBJ1-5; no clear D. Germline V gene data show CDR1 as SGHKS and CDR2 as YYEKEE (reference sequence). The CDR3 extends over 14 amino acids. The V gene lost 3 bases and the J gene lost 11 bases, with 18 bases spanning the gap.

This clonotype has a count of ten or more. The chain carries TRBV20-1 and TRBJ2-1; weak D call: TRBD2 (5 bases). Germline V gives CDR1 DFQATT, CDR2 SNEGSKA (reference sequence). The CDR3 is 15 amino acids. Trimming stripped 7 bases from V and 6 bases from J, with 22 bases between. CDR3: CSVHSTIRGPNEQFF. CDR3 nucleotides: TGCAGTGTCCATTCCACCATTCGAGGGCCCAATGAGCAGTTCTTC.

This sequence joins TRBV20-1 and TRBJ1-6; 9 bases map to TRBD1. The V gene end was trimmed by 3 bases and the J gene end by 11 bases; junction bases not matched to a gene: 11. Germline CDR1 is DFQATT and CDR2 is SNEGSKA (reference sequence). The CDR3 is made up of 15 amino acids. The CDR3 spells CSASSGQGYTPPLHF. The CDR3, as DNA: TGCAGTGCTAGTTCGGGACAGGGCTATACTCCACCCCTCCACTTT.

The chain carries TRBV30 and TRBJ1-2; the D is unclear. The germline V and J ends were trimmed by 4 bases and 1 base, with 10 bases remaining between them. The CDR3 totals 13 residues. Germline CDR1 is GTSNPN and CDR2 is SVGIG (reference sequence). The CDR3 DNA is TGTGCCTGGAAAGGGCAGTATAACTATGGCTACACCTTC. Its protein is CAWKGQYNYGYTF.

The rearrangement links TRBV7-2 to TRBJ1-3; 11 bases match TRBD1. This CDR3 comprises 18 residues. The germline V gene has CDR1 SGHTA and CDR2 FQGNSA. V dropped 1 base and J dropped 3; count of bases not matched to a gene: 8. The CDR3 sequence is CASSLGTGGGENGNTIYF. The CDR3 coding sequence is TGTGCCAGCAGCTTAGGGACAGGGGGCGGGGAGAATGGAAACACCATATATTTT.

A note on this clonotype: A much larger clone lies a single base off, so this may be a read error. The CDR3 DNA reads TGTGCCAGTAGTATAGACCTCTCCGGGGAGCTGTCTTTT. It codes for CASSIDLSGELSF. This chain uses TRBV19 with TRBJ2-2, with D possibly matching TRBD2 (5 bases). Germline V gene data show CDR1 as LNHDA and CDR2 as SQIVND (reference sequence). The CDR3 loop spans 13 amino acids.

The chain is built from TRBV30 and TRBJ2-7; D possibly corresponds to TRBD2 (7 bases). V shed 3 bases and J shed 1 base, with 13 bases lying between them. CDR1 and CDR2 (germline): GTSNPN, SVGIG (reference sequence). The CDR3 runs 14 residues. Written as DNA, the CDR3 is TGTGCCTGGAGAAGGGGGGGCGGGTCCTACGAGCAGTACTTC. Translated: CAWRRGGGSYEQYF.

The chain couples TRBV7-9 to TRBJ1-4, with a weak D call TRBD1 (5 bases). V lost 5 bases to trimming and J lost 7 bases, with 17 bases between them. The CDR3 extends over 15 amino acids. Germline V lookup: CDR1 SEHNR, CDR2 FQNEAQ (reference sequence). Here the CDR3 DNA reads TGTGCCAGCAGCCCGGGACTAGCGGGAGGTGAAAAACTGTTTTTT. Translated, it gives CASSPGLAGGEKLFF.

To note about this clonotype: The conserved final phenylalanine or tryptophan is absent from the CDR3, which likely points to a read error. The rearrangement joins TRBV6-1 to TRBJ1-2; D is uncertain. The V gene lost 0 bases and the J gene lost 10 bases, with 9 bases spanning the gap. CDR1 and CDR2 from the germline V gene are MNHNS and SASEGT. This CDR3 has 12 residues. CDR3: CASSEARRSYTL. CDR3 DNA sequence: TGTGCCAGCAGTGAAGCCCGGAGGTCCTACACCCTC.

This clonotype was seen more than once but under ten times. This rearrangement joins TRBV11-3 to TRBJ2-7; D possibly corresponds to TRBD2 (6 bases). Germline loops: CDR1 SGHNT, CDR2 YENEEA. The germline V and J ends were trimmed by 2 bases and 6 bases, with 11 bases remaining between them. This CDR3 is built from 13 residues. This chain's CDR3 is CASSLRGDSEQYF. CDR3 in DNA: TGTGCCAGCAGCTTAAGAGGGGACTCCGAGCAGTACTTC. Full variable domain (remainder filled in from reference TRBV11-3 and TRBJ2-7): EAGVVQSPRYKIIEKKQPVAFWCNPISGHNTLYWYLQNLGQGPELLIRYENEEAVDDSQLPKDRFSAERLKGVDSTLKIQPAELGDSAVYLCASSLRGDSEQYFGPGTRLTVT.

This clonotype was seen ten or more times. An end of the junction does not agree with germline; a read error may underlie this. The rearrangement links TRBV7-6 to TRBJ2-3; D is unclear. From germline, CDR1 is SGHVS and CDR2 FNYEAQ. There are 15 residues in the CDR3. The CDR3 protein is CASSPLMSGTDTRYF. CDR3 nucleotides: TGTGCCAGCAGCCCCCTGATGAGTGGCACAGATACGCGGTATTTT.

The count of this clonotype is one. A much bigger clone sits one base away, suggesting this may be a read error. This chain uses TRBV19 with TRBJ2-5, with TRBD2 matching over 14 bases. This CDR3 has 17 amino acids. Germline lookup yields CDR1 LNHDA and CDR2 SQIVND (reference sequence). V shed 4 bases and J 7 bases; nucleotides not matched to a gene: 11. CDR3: CASSTGLAGGDGGTQYF. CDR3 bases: TGTGCCAGTAGTACCGGACTAGCGGGGGGAGACGGTGGGACCCAGTACTTC.

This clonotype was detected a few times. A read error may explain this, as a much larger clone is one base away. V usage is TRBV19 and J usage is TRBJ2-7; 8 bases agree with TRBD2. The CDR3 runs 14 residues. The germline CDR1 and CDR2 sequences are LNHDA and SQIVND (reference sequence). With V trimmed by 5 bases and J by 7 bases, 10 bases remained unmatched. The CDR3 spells CASSPRTSRMEQYF. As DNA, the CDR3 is TGTGCCAGTAGTCCCCGGACTAGCCGCATGGAGCAGTACTTC. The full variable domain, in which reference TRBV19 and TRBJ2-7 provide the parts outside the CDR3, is DGGITQSPKYLFRKEGQNVTLSCEQNLNHDAMYWYRQDPGQGLRLIYYSQIVNDFQKGDIAEGYSVSREKKESFPLTVTSAQKNPTAFYLCASSPRTSRMEQYFGPGTRLTVT.

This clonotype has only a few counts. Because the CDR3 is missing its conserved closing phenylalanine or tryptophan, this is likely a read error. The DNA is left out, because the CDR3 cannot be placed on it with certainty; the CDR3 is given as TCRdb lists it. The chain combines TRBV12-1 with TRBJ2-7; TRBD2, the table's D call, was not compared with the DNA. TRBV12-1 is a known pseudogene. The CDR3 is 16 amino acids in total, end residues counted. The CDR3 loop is CASSFGVAASSYEQYL.

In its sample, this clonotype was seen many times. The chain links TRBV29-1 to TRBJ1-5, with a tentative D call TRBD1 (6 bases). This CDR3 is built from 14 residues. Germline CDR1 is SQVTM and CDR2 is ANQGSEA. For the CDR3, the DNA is TGCACCTTCGAGTCCCGGGACAACAATCAGCCCCAGCATTTT. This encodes CTFESRDNNQPQHF.

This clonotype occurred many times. The CDR3 loop is CASSQDYPSSYNEQFF. Written as DNA, the CDR3 is TGTGCCAGCAGCCAAGATTACCCGAGCTCCTACAATGAGCAGTTCTTC. This chain joins TRBV4-2 and TRBJ2-1; D unclear. Trimming shortened V by 0 bases and J by 0 bases, and 9 bases separated the two germline ends. Germline assignment: CDR1 LGHNA and CDR2 YNFKEQ. The CDR3 runs to 16 residues.

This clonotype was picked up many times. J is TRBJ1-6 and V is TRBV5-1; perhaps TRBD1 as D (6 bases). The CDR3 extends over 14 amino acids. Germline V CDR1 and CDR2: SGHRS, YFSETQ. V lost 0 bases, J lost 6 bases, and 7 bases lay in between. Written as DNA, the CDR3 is TGCGCCAGCAGCTTGGGCAGGGGTAATTCACCCCTCCACTTT. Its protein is CASSLGRGNSPLHF. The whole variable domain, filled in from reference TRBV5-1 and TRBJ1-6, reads KAGVTQTPRYLIKTRGQQVTLSCSPISGHRSVSWYQQTPGQGLQFLFEYFSETQRNKGNFPGRFSGRQFSNSRSEMNVSTLELGDSALYLCASSLGRGNSPLHFGNGTRLTVT.

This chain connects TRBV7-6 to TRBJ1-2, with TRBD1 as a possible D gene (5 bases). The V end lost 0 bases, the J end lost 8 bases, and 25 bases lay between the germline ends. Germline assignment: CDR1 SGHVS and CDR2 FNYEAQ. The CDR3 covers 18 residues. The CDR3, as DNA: TGTGCCAGCAGCTTAGCGGGGCAGGGTCGCGACTTTGCCTACGGCTACACCTTC. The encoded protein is CASSLAGQGRDFAYGYTF.

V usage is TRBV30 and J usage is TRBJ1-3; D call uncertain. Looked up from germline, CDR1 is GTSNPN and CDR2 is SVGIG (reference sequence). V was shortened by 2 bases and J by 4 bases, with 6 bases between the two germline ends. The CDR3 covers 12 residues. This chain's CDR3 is CAWSSVGNTIYF. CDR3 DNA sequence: TGTGCCTGGAGTTCAGTCGGAAACACCATATATTTT.

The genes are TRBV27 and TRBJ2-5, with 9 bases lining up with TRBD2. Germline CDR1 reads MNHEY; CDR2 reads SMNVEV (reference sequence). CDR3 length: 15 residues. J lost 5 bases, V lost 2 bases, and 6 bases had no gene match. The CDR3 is CASSLAGGIAETQYF. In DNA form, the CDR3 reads TGTGCCAGCAGTTTAGCGGGAGGGATCGCGGAGACCCAGTACTTC.

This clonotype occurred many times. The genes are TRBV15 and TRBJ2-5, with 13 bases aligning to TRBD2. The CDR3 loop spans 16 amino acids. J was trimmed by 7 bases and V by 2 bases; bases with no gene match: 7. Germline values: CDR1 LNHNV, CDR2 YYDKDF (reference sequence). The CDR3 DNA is TGTGCCACCAGCAGACGGACTAGCGGGAGTGTGGGGACCCAGTACTTC. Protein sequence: CATSRRTSGSVGTQYF.

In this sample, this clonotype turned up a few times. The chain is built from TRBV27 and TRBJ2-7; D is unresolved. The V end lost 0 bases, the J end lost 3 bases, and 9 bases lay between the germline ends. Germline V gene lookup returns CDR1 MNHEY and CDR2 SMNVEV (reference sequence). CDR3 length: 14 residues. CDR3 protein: CASSLSNGNYEQYF. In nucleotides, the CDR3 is TGTGCCAGCAGTTTATCGAACGGTAACTACGAGCAGTACTTC.

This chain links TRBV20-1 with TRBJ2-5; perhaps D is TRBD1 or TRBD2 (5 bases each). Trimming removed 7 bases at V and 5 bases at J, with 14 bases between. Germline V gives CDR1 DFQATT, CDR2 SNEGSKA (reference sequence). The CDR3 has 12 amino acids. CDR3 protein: CSGRGTGETQYF. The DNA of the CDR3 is TGCAGTGGGAGAGGGACGGGCGAGACCCAGTACTTC.

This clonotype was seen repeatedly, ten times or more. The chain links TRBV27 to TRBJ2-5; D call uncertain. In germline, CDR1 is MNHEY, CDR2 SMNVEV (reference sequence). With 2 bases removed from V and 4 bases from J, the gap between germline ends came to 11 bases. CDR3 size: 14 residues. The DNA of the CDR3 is TGTGCCAGCAGTTTAATAGCCGCCAGAGAGACCCAGTACTTC. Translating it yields CASSLIAARETQYF.

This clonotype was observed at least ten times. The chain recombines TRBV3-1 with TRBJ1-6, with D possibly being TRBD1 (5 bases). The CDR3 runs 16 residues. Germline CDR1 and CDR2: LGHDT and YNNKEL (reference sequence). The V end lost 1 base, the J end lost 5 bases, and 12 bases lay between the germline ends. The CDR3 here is CASSQGGPGDNSPLHF. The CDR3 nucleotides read TGTGCCAGCAGCCAAGGGGGCCCGGGAGATAATTCACCCCTCCACTTT.

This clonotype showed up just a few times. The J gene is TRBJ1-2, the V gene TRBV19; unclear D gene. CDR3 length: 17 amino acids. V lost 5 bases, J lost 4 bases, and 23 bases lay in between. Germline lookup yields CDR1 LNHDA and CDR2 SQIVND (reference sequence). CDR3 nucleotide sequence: TGTGCCAGTAGTCCCACGGGAAGGAGGGCCTCTGGCTATGGCTACACCTTC. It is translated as CASSPTGRRASGYGYTF.

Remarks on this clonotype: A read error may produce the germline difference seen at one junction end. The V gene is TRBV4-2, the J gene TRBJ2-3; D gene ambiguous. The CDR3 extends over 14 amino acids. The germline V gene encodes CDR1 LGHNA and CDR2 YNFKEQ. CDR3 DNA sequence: TGTGCCAGCAGGCAAGATTGGGTTTCAGATACGCAGTATTTT. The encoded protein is CASRQDWVSDTQYF.

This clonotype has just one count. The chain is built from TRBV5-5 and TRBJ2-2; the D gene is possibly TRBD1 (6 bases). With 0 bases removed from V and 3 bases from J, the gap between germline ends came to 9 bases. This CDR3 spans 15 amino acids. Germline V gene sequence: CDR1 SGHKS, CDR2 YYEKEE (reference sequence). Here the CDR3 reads CASSLVAGDTGELFF. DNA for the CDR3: TGTGCCAGCAGCTTGGTGGCAGGGGACACCGGGGAGCTGTTTTTT.

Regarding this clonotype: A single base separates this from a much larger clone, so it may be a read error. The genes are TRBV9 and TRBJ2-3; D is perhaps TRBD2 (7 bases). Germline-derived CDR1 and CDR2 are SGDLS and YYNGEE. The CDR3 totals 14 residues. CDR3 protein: CASSVVRETGTQYF. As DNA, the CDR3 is TGTGCCAGCAGCGTAGTGCGGGAGACAGGTACGCAGTATTTT.

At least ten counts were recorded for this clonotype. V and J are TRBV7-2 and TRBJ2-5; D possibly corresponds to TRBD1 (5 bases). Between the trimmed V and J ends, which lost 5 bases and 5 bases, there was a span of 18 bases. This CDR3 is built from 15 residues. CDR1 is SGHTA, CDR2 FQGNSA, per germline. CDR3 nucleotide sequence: TGTGCCAGCAGCCCGATCGGGCAGGGAAGGGAGACCCAGTACTTC. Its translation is CASSPIGQGRETQYF.

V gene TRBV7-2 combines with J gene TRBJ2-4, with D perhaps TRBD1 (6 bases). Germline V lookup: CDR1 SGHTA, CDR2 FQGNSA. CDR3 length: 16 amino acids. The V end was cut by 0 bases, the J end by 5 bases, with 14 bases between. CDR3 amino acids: CASSLAQGPGENIQYF. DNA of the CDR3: TGTGCCAGCAGCTTAGCTCAGGGGCCAGGGGAAAACATTCAGTACTTC.

CDR3 bases: TGTGCCAGCAGCTCGCTTGGGGGTACCTACGAGCAGGGACAAAACACAGATACGCAGTATTTT. Translated, it gives CASSSLGGTYEQGQNTDTQYF. This sequence joins TRBV7-6 and TRBJ2-3, with D possibly being TRBD1 (6 bases). The germline V gene has CDR1 SGHVS and CDR2 FNYEAQ. CDR3 length equals 21 residues. Trimming removed 4 bases from V and 2 bases from J, with 31 bases in between. Full variable domain (missing parts from reference TRBV7-6 and TRBJ2-3): GAGVSQSPRYKVTKRGQDVALRCDPISGHVSLYWYRQALGQGPEFLTYFNYEAQQDKSGLPNDRFSAERPEGSISTLTIQRTEQRDSAMYRCASSSLGGTYEQGQNTDTQYFGPGTRLTVL.